This T cell receptor beta chain derives from a study of CD8+ T cells in alopecia areata. General study points: Scalp sequencing captures resident alphabeta T cells of normal skin too. Clonality in lesional scalp, especially alopecia totalis/universalis, exceeded that of normal scalp.

The treatment is: oral pan-JAK inhibitor, 5-10 mg twice daily. Peripheral blood and lesional scalp punch biopsies were taken from alopecia areata patients. V was clipped by 3 bases and J by 4 bases, with 10 bases between them. The CDR3 is 13 amino acids. Germline CDR1 reads MNHEY; CDR2 reads SMNVEV (reference sequence). Reverse transcription of extracted RNA yielded cDNA, which provided the sequencing template. Method: immunoSEQ multiplex PCR; TCRdb's copy keeps in-frame clones and lacks some. The data contain approximately 180,000 clones, just under 65% of them singletons. Regarding this clone: The antigen is not known.

The sequencing here drew on CD4+ T cells sorted from blood, taken around week 50, from a patient treated with tofacitinib. This receptor was identified in a human donor with alopecia areata. The chain uses TRBV27 and TRBJ2-7, with a weak D call TRBD1 (6 bases). CDR3 in amino acids: CASSFDRRYEQYF. CDR3 in DNA: TGTGCCAGCAGTTTCGACAGGAGGTACGAGCAGTACTTC.